What follows is one T cell receptor (beta chain) and its context. The protocol was immunoSEQ multiplex PCR, while the TCRdb copy is restricted to in-frame clones and leaves out a portion. This repertoire shows 60,000 or so clones, about 97% found once; its top ten account for approximately 0.18%. This record belongs to a study of technical replicates of blood from several donors. This TCR derives from a human donor in good health. The sample taken for sequencing was T cells isolated from PBMCs.

Here the CDR3 reads CASSPPPGSSLYSNQPQHF. CDR3 nucleotide sequence: TGTGCCAGCAGTCCTCCGCCAGGGTCTTCCCTTTATAGCAATCAGCCCCAGCATTTT. The chain recombines TRBV28 with TRBJ1-5; possibly TRBD1 for D (5 bases). Per the germline V gene, CDR1 is MDHEN and CDR2 is SYDVKM. This CDR3 comprises 19 residues. Trimming stripped 5 bases from V and 0 bases from J, with 23 bases between. The complete variable domain, with remaining parts taken from reference TRBV28 and TRBJ1-5, reads DVKVTQSSRYLVKRTGEKVFLECVQDMDHENMFWYRQDPGLGLRLIYFSYDVKMKEKGDIPEGYSVSREKKERFSLILESASTNQTSMYLCASSPPPGSSLYSNQPQHFGDGTRLSIL.